A selection of T cell receptor beta chains follows, all from one sample in a study of cytomegalovirus exposure and HLA in healthy donors. Sequencing was performed with immunoSEQ multiplex PCR; in TCRdb, only in-frame clones are kept and a portion is missing. The sample lists 150,000 to 180,000 clones, around 84% occurring once. Material: PBMCs. The receptor source for this set is a woman aged 40 to 55 in good health and CMV-seropositive. CDR3s include the opening cysteine and the closing phenylalanine or tryptophan. Each record gives: J gene, clone size, V gene, D gene, CDR3 protein, CDR3 DNA. The D gene is left open where the match is weak. Some rows have no size entry. The others give once, few or many, or a class for an expanded clone.

TRBJ2-3,.,TRBV28,.,CASSLIETSTDTQYF,TGTGCCAGCAGTTTAATAGAGACTAGCACAGATACGCAGTATTTT
TRBJ1-2,.,TRBV6-5,.,CASSYDLTGSSGYTF,TGTGCCAGCAGTTACGACTTAACAGGCAGCAGTGGCTACACCTTC
TRBJ1-2,.,TRBV5-1,TRBD1,CASSRYPGTGDGYTF,TGCGCCAGCAGCAGATACCCCGGGACAGGGGACGGCTACACCTTC
TRBJ2-1,.,TRBV11-3,.,CASSSLATTYNEQFF,TGTGCCAGCAGCTCTCTAGCGACAACCTACAATGAGCAGTTCTTC
TRBJ2-1,.,TRBV7-9,.,CASSSSRRVRNEQFF,TGTGCCAGCAGCTCGTCCAGGCGGGTTAGGAATGAGCAATTCTTC
TRBJ2-1,.,TRBV28,.,CASSLAGSNNEQFF,TGTGCCAGCAGTTTAGCGGGATCCAATAATGAGCAGTTCTTC
TRBJ2-4,.,TRBV7-9,.,CASSLADSLAKNIQYF,TGTGCCAGCAGCTTAGCGGACAGTTTAGCCAAAAACATTCAGTACTTC
TRBJ2-1,.,TRBV7-9,TRBD1,CASSSIPGQSYNEQFF,TGTGCCAGCAGCTCAATCCCGGGACAGAGCTACAATGAGCAGTTCTTC
TRBJ2-7,.,TRBV7-9,.,CASSPTRDRQSSYEQYF,TGTGCCAGCAGCCCTACTCGCGACAGGCAATCCTCCTACGAGCAGTACTTC
TRBJ2-7,.,TRBV27,.,CASRGRETTYEQYF,TGTGCCAGCAGGGGGCGGGAAACTACCTACGAGCAGTACTTC
TRBJ1-5,.,TRBV7-8,.,CASSFYSGDSNQPQHF,TGTGCCAGCAGCTTCTACAGCGGGGATAGCAATCAGCCCCAGCATTTT
TRBJ2-3,.,TRBV5-1,TRBD2,CASRVAGGNADTQYF,TGCGCCAGCAGGGTAGCGGGAGGAAACGCAGATACGCAGTATTTT
TRBJ2-3,once,TRBV6-1,TRBD2,CASSEDPGTRDTDTQYF,TGTGCCAGCAGTGAAGATCCCGGGACTAGAGACACAGATACGCAGTATTTT
TRBJ1-1,.,TRBV28,TRBD1,CASTGLGRGDTEAFF,TGTGCCAGCACCGGGCTGGGCAGGGGGGACACTGAAGCTTTCTTT